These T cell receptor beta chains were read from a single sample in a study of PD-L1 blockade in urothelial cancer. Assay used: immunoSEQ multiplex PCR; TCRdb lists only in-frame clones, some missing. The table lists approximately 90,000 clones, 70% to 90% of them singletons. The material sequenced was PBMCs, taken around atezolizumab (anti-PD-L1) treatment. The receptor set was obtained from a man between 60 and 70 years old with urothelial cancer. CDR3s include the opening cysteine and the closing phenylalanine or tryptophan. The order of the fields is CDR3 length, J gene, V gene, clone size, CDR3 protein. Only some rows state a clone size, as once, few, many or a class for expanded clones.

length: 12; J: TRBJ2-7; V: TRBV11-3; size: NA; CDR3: CASSFPSYEQYF
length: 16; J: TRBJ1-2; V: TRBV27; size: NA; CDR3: CASSPHGTGEDYGYTF
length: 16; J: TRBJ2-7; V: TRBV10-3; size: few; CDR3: CAISESTSGSSYEQYF
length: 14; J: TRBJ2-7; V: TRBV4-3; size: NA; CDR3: CASSQGTGDYEQYF
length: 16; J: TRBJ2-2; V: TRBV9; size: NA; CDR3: CASSVAIAGNTGELFF
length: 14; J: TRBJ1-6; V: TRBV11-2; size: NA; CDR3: CASSLAGYNSPLHF
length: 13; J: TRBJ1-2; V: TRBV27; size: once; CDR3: CATKGWGGIGYTF
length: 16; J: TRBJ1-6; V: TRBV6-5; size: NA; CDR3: CASSYGGSLDNSPLHF
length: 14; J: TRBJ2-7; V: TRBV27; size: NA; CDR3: CASSRGTLTLEQYF
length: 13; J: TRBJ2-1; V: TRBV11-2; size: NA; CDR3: CASSLGSRGEQFF
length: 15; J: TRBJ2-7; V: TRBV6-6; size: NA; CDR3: CASSYGPGDREQQYF
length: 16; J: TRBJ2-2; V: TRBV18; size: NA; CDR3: CASSPIRDRVTGELFF
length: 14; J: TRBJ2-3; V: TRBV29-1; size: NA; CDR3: CSVDAGGPTDTQYF
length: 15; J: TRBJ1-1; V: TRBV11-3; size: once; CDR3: CASSLVGGFGTEAFF
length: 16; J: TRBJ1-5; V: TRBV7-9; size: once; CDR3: CASSGDTGRGNQPQHF
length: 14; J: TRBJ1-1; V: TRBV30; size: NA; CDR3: CAWSVSGLVTEAFF
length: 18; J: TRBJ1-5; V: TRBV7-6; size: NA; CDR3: CASSDNGGGYVCNQPQHF
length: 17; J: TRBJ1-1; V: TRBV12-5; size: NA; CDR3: CASGLGQGSPINTEAFF
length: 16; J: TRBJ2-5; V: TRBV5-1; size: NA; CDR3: CASTPQVGSAQETQYF
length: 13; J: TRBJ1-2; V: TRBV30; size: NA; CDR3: CAWSADRSRGYTF
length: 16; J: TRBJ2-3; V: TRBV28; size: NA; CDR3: CASSFNRGPSTDTQYF
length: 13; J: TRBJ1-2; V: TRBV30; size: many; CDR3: CAWGGQGDYGYTF
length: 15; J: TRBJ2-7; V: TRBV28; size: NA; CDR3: CASSPLGGRGYEQYF
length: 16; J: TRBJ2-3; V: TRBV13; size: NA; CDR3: CASSVRAGWGTDTQYF
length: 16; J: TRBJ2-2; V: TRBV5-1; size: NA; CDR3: CASSLGIAGFTGELFF
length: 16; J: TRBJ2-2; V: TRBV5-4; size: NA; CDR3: CASSLGRTANTGELFF
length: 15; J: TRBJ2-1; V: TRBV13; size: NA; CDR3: CASSYGLAASNEQFF
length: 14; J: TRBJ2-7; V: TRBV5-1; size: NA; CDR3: CASSLQGRSYEQYF
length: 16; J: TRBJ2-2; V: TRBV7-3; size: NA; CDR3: CASSLTWGGSTGELFF
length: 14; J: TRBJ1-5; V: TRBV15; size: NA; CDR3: CATSTDRETQPQHF
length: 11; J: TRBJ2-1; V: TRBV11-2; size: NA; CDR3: CASSRDNEQFF
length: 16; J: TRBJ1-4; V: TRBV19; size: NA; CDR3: CASSPGQVPTNEKLFF
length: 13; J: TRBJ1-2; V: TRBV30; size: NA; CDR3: CAWIERTNYGYTF
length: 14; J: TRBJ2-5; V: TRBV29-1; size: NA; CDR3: CSVYRTGGLETQYF
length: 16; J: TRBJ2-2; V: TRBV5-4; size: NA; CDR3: CASSLDGGLNTGELFF
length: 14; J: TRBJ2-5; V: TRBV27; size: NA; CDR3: CASSLSGGAGTQYF
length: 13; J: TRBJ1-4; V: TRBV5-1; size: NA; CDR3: CASSYGQNEKLFF
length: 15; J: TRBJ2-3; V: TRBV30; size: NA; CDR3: CAWSVLSGGGGTQYF
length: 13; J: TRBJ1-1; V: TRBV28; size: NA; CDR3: CASSLLGRTEAFF
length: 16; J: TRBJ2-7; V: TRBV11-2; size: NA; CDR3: CASSSSTGVRSYEQYF
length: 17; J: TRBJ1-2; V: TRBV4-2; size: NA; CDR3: CASSQEGVTGINYGYTF
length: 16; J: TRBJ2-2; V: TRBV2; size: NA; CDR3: CASSFNRGGYTGELFF
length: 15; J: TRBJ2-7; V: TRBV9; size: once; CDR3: CASSQTSGRPYEQYF
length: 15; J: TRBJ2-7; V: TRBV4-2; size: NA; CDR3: CASSQEFRTVYEQYF
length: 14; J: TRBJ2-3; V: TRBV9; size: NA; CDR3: CASSIRGSSDTQYF
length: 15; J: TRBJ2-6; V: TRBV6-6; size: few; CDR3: CASSPSAGGANVLTF
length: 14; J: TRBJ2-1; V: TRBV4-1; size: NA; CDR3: CASRKREGANEQFF
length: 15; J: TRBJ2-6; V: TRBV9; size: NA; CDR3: CASSATGPGANVLTF
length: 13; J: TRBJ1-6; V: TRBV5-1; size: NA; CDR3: CASSLAGRSALHF
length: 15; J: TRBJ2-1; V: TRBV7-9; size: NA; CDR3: CASSIGTGWKDEQFF
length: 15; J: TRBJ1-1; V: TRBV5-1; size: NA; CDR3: CASSLRAGGNTEAFF
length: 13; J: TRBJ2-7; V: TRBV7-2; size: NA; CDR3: CASSLTTSSEQYF
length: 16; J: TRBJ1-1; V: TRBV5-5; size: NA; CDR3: CASSLDLRQSNTEAFF
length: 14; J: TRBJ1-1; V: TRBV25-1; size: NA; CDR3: CASGLGAVNTEAFF
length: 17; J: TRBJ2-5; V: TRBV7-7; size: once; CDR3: CASSLEETGGGQETQYF